This TCR beta chain originates from a study of blood T cell repertoires in COVID-19. Across the study: Spain, Italy and the United States supplied samples that represented acute and convalescent COVID-19. Nucleic acid was either cDNA or gDNA, and it came from T cells, B-cell-depleted T cells, or PBMCs.

Seattle cases were enrolled at active infection and followed longitudinally. Looked up from germline, CDR1 is SGHRS and CDR2 is YFSETQ. V trimming: 0 bases; J trimming: 6 bases; junction bases outside the gene matches: 9. This CDR3 spans 17 amino acids. Original handling: The authors estimated nucleated cell counts from reference gene primer amplification. Sequencing was performed with immunoSEQ multiplex PCR; in TCRdb, only in-frame clones are kept and a portion is missing. The V and J calls and clone size are taken from that table; D and trimming were inferred from the DNA. Among 50,000 to 60,000 clones listed, about 91% were seen once.

The sample consisted of peripheral blood. This chain links TRBV5-1 with TRBJ2-2; TRBD2 matches at 9 bases. This TCR derives from a man aged 35-49 years with COVID-19, enrolled during active disease. In DNA form, the CDR3 reads TGCGCCAGCAGCTTGGGACTAGCGGTCCTCAGGGCCGGGGAGCTGTTTTTT. Protein sequence: CASSLGLAVLRAGELFF.